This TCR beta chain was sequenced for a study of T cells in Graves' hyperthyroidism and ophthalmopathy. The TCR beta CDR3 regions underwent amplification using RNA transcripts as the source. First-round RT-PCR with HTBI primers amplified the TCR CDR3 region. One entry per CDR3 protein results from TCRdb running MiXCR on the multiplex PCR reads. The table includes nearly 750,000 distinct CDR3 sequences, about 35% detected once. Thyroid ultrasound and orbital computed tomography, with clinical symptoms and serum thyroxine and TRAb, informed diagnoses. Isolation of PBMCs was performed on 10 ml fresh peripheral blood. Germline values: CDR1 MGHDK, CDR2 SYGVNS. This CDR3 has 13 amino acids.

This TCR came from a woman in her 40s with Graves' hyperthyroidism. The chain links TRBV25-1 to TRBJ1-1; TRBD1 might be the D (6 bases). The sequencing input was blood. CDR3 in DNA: TGTGCTAGGCAGGGGTCAAAGGACACTGAAGCTTTCTTT. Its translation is CARQGSKDTEAFF.